One and the same sample provided the 3 T cell receptor beta chains below, sequenced in a study of T-cell memory formation after mild COVID-19. TCRdb called the 5' RACE reads again in MiXCR, with one record for every CDR3 protein. Counted here are just under 550,000 distinct CDR3 sequences, around 20% occurring once; the ten biggest clones make up roughly an eighth. Sequenced input: PBMCs or a T cell subset sorted from them (not recorded which). The receptors come from an adult woman who had mild COVID-19 (a few samples of this study predate the infection). Cell type and time point are not known.

This clonotype was recorded a few times. The chain is built from TRBV20-1 and TRBJ2-5, with TRBD2 matching over 13 bases. This CDR3 has 15 residues. Germline loops: CDR1 DFQATT, CDR2 SNEGSKA (reference sequence). The junction had 6 bases not matched to a gene; V was cut back by 3 bases and J by 5 bases. The DNA for the CDR3 is TGCAGTGCTAGCCGACTAGCGGGGGGTGAGGAGACCCAGTACTTC. Its protein is CSASRLAGGEETQYF.

Only a few counts were recorded for this clonotype. The rearrangement uses TRBV7-9 and TRBJ2-4; D may correspond to TRBD1 or TRBD2 (5 bases each). This CDR3 has 15 residues. Trimming removed 5 bases from V and 8 bases from J, with 19 bases in between. CDR1 is SEHNR and CDR2 is FQNEAQ in the germline V gene (reference sequence). CDR3 loop: CASSRPVVGTDIQYF. The CDR3 coding sequence is TGTGCCAGCAGCCGTCCGGTGGTTGGGACGGACATTCAGTACTTC.

The J gene is TRBJ1-2, the V gene TRBV4-1, with no clear D. The V end was cut by 7 bases, the J end by 8 bases, with 14 bases between. The CDR3 has 12 residues. CDR1 MGHRA and CDR2 YSYEKL come from the germline V gene. CDR3 residues: CASNSRSGGYTF. The CDR3 nucleotides read TGCGCCAGCAACAGTCGCTCTGGGGGCTACACCTTC.